This T cell receptor beta chain is from a study of OX40 agonist ivuxolimab in advanced cancers. Whole-study context: Patients with hepatocellular carcinoma, melanoma, renal cell or head and neck cancer made up the dose-escalation patients.

Whole-study results and caveats: There were, on average, more expanded clones in CD8+ T cells than in CD4+.

Here immunoSEQ multiplex PCR was the method, and the copy in TCRdb shows in-frame clones only, minus some. The sample includes some 52,000 clones, roughly nine tenths of them seen just once. V lost 8 bases, J lost 15 bases, and 20 bases lay in between. This CDR3 has 12 amino acids. Looked up from germline, CDR1 is MGHDK and CDR2 is SYGVNS. About this clone: Antigen: not known.

The chain combines TRBV25-1 with TRBJ2-1, with D unresolved. The sample was CD4+ or CD8+ T cells sorted from blood, taken in a trial of the OX40 agonist ivuxolimab. The receptor's source is an adult with an advanced solid tumor such as melanoma, head and neck, liver or kidney cancer. Here the CDR3 DNA reads TGTGCCAGCTCCCAAGGCAGCCAGCCCGCGTTCTTC. It translates to CASSQGSQPAFF. Full variable domain (rest looked up from reference TRBV25-1 and TRBJ2-1): EADIYQTPRYLVIGTGKKITLECSQTMGHDKMYWYQQDPGMELHLIHYSYGVNSTEKGDLSSESTVSRIRTEHFPLTLESARPSHTSQYLCASSQGSQPAFFGPGTRLTVL.